This T cell receptor beta chain was obtained from a study of CD4 T cells in relation to SARS-CoV-2 and coronaviruses. Study overall: Shared crossreactive spike epitopes were mapped to their HLA restriction. Study-wide results and caveats: Pre-pandemic and post-infection samples never came from the same donor.

Concerning this clone itself: The antigen is undetermined.

CD4+ T cells from unexposed donors were obtained before the COVID-19 pandemic (2011-2018). After 10 to 11 days of culture, CD4+ T cells were isolated. Cells permitting, SARS-CoV-2 S/N and four cold-coronavirus spikes were tested on unexposed-donor CD4+ T cells. About 1.9 million PBMCs per well were cultured with around 10 IU/ml IL-2. Clones were sequenced by immunoSEQ multiplex PCR, and TCRdb holds only the in-frame ones, with some missing. The table records about 14,000 clones, roughly 72% of them present only once. CDR3 length: 14 residues. Trimming removed 2 bases from V and 5 bases from J, with 13 bases in between. The V gene's germline CDR1 is GTSNPN and CDR2 SVGIG (reference sequence).

The receptor's source is a human donor in good health. V usage is TRBV30 and J usage is TRBJ2-1; tentatively, D is TRBD2 (5 bases). Material for sequencing was CD4+ T cells from PBMCs, cultured in vitro. The CDR3: CAWSQTGFDNEQFF. The CDR3 DNA reads as TGTGCCTGGAGTCAGACGGGATTCGACAATGAGCAGTTCTTC.